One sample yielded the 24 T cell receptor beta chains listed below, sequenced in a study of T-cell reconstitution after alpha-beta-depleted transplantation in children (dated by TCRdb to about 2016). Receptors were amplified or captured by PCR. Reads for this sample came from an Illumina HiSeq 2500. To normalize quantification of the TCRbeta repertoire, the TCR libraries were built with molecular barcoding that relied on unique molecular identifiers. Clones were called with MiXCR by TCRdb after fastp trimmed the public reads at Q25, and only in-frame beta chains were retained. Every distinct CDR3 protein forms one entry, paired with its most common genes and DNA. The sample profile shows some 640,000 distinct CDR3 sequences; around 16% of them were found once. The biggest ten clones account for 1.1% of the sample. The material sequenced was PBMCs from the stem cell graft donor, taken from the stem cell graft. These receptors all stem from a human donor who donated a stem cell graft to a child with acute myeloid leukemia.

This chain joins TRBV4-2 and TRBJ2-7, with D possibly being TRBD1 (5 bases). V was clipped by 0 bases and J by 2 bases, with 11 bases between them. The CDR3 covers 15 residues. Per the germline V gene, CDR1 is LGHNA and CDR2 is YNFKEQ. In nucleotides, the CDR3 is TGTGCCAGCAGCCAAGATCAGGGCAGACCCTACGAGCAGTACGTC. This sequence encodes CASSQDQGRPYEQYV.

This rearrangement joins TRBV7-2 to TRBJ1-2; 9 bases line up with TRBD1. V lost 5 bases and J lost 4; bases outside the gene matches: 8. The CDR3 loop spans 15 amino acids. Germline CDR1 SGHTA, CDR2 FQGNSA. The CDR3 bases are TGTGCCAGCAGCGCGACAGGGGGTGTGGGCTATGGCTACACCTTC. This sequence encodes CASSATGGVGYGYTF.

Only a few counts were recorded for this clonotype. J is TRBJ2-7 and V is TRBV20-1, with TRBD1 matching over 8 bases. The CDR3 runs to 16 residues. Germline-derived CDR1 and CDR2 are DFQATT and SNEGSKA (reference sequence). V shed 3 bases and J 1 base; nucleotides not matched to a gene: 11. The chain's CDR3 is CSASGAPGQASYEQYF. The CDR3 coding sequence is TGCAGTGCTAGTGGGGCGCCGGGACAGGCTTCCTACGAGCAGTACTTC.

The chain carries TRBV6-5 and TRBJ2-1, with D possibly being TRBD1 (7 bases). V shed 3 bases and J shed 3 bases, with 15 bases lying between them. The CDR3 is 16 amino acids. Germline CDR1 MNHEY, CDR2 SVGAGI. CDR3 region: CASSYDAGQHYNEQFF. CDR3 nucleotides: TGTGCCAGCAGTTATGACGCGGGACAGCACTACAATGAGCAGTTCTTC.

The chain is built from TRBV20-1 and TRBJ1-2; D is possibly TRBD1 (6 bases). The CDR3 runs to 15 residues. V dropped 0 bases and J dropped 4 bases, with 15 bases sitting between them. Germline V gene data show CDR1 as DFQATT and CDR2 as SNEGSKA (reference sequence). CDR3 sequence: CSARDLGGLGYGYTF. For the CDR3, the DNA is TGCAGTGCTAGAGACCTCGGGGGCCTGGGCTATGGCTACACCTTC.

CDR3 nucleotide sequence: TGTGCCAGCAGCTCTCGGACCATCTACAATGAGCAGTTCTTC. This sequence encodes CASSSRTIYNEQFF. V gene TRBV7-9 combines with J gene TRBJ2-1; D gene ambiguous. V was clipped by 4 bases and J by 3 bases, with 10 bases between them. The V gene's germline CDR1 is SEHNR and CDR2 FQNEAQ (reference sequence). The CDR3 spans 14 residues.

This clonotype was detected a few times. CDR3: CASSALRSGGGYGYTF. In DNA, the CDR3 is TGTGCCAGCAGCGCGCTAAGGTCCGGCGGTGGCTATGGCTACACCTTC. The gene calls are TRBV7-2 and TRBJ1-2; unclear D gene. This CDR3 is 16 amino acids long. Trimming removed 5 bases at V and 4 bases at J, with 20 bases between. CDR1 SGHTA and CDR2 FQGNSA come from the germline V gene.

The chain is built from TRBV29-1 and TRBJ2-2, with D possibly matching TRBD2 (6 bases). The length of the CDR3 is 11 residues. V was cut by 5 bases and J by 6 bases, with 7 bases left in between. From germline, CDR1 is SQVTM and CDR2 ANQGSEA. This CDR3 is CSVSGAGELFF. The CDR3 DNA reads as TGCAGCGTTTCGGGAGCCGGGGAGCTGTTTTTT.

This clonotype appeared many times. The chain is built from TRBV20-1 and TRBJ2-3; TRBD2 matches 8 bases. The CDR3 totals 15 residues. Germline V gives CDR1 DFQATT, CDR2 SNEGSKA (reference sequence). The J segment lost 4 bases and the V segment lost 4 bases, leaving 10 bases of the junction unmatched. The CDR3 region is CSAKDPAGASDTQYF. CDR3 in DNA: TGCAGTGCTAAGGATCCAGCGGGGGCCTCAGATACGCAGTATTTT.

The CDR3 DNA reads TGTGCCAGCAGTTACGGGACAGATCGGGGCAATCAGCCCCAGCATTTT. Amino acids: CASSYGTDRGNQPQHF. V usage is TRBV6-5 and J usage is TRBJ1-5; TRBD1 matches 7 bases. CDR1 MNHEY and CDR2 SVGAGI come from the germline V gene. V dropped 2 bases and J dropped 2; count of bases not matched to a gene: 6. The CDR3 totals 16 residues.

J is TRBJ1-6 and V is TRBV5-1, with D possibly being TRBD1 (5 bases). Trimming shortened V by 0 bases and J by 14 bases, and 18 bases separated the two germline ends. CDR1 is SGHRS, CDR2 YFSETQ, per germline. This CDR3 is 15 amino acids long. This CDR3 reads CASSLGQSPTAALHF. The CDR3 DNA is TGCGCCAGCAGCTTGGGGCAGAGCCCGACAGCGGCCCTCCACTTT.

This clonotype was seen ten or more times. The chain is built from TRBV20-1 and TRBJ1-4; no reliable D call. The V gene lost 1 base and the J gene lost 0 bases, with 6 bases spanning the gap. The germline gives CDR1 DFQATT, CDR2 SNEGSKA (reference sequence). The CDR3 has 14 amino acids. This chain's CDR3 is CSARGLATNEKLFF. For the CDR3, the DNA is TGCAGTGCTAGAGGGCTTGCAACTAATGAAAAACTGTTTTTT.

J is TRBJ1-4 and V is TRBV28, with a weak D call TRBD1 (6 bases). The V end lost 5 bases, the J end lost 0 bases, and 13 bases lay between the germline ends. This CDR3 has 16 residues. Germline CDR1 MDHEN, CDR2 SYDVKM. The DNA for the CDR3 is TGTGCCAGCAGTGTCCGGGACAAGTCAACTAATGAAAAACTGTTTTTT. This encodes CASSVRDKSTNEKLFF.

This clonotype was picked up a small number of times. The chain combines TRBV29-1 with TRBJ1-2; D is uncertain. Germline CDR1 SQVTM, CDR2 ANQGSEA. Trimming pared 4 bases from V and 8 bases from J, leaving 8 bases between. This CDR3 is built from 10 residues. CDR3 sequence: CSVASTGYTF. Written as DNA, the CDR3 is TGCAGCGTTGCCTCCACGGGCTACACCTTC.

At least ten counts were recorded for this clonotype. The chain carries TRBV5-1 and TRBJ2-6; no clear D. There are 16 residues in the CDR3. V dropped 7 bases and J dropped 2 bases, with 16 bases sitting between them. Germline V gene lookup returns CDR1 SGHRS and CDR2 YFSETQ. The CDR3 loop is CASGDQQSPGANVLTF. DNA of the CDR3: TGCGCCAGCGGAGACCAGCAGAGCCCTGGGGCCAACGTCCTGACTTTC.

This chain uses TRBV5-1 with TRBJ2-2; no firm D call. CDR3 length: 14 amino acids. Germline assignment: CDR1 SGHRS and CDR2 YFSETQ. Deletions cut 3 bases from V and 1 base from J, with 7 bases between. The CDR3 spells CASSSGWNTGELFF. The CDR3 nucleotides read TGCGCCAGCAGCTCCGGATGGAACACCGGGGAGCTGTTTTTT. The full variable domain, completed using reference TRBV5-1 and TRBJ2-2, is KAGVTQTPRYLIKTRGQQVTLSCSPISGHRSVSWYQQTPGQGLQFLFEYFSETQRNKGNFPGRFSGRQFSNSRSEMNVSTLELGDSALYLCASSSGWNTGELFFGEGSRLTVL.

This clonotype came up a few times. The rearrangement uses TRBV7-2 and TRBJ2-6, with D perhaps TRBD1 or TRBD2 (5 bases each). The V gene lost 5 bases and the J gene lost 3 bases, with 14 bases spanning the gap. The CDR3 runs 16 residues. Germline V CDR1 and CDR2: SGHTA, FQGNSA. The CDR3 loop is CASSRGRSYGANVLTF. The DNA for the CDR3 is TGTGCCAGCAGCAGGGGACGTAGCTATGGGGCCAACGTCCTGACTTTC.

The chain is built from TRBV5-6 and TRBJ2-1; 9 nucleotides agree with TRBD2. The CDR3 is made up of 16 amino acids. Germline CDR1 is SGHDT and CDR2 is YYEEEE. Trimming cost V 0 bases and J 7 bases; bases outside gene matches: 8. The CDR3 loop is CASSLVGGGARNEQFF. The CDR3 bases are TGTGCCAGCAGCTTGGTCGGCGGGGGGGCGCGAAATGAGCAGTTCTTC.

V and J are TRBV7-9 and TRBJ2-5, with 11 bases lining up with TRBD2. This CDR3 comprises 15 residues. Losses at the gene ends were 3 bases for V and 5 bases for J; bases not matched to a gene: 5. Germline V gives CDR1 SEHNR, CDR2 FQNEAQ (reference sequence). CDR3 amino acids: CASSLLLAGEETQYF. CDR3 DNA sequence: TGTGCCAGCAGCTTGCTACTAGCGGGGGAGGAGACCCAGTACTTC.

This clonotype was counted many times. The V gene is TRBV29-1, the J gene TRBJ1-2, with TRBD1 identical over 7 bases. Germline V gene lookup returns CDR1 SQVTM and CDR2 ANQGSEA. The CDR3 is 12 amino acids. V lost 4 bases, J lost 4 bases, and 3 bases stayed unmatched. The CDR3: CSVGGTAYGYTF. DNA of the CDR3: TGCAGCGTTGGGGGGACAGCCTATGGCTACACCTTC.

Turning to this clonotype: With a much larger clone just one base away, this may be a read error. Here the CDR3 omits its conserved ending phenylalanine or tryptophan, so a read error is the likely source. The CDR3 DNA reads TGCAGCGTGGCCGGGACTGGAGAAGAGACCCAGTACCTC. It yields the protein CSVAGTGEETQYL. The chain links TRBV29-1 to TRBJ2-5; D may be TRBD2 (6 bases). The germline gives CDR1 SQVTM, CDR2 ANQGSEA. V lost 6 bases, J lost 3 bases, and 14 bases lay in between. The CDR3 has 13 amino acids.

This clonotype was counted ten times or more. CDR3 DNA: TGCAGTGCTAGAGTGGTGAGATTTCAAGAGACCCAGTACTTC. Translated, it gives CSARVVRFQETQYF. The chain employs TRBV20-1 and TRBJ2-5; D remains ambiguous. V lost 1 base and J 2 bases, leaving 11 bases between the germline ends. Germline lookup yields CDR1 DFQATT and CDR2 SNEGSKA (reference sequence). The CDR3 contains 14 residues.

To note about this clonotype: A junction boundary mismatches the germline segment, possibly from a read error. The CDR3 DNA reads TGCGCCAGCAGTCAAGCGGGGGGGCCAATAGATACGCAGTATTTT. This encodes CASSQAGGPIDTQYF. The chain carries TRBV4-3 and TRBJ2-3, with 10 bases matching TRBD2. The germline gives CDR1 LGHNA, CDR2 YSLEER. The CDR3 sequence is 15 residues long.

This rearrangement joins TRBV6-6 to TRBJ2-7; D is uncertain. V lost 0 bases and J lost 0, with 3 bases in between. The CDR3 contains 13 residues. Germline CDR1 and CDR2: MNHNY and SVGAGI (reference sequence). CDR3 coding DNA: TGTGCCAGCAGTTACTCCGCCTCCTACGAGCAGTACGTC. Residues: CASSYSASYEQYV.